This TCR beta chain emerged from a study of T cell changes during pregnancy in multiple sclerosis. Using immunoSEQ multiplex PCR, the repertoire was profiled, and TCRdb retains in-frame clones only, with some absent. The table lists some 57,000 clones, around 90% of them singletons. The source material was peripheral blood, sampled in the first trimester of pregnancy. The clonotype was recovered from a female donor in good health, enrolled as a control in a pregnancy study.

The CDR3 sequence: CASSSGAASGNTIYF. The CDR3, as DNA: TGTGCCAGCTCGTCTGGGGCGGCCTCTGGAAACACCATATATTTT. J is TRBJ1-3 and V is TRBV18; the D gene is possibly TRBD1 (5 bases). CDR1 KGHSH and CDR2 LQKENI come from the germline V gene. V was pared by 6 bases and J by 0 bases, with 12 bases between. The CDR3 extends over 15 amino acids.